Each of the 9 T cell receptor beta chains below was sequenced from the same sample in a study of PD-L1 blockade in urothelial cancer. Described time point: pretreatment peripheral blood. The table came from immunoSEQ multiplex PCR; TCRdb's copy has only in-frame clones and leaves some out. The table shows 50,000 to 70,000 clones, with 75% to 85% occurring only once. The sample in question was PBMCs, obtained around atezolizumab (anti-PD-L1) treatment. Source of these receptors: a man aged 65 to 79 with urothelial cancer.

This chain connects TRBV7-2 to TRBJ1-1; 7 bases line up with TRBD1. This CDR3 has 14 residues. The ends lost 3 bases at V and 6 bases at J; junction bases unmatched: 7. CDR1 and CDR2 (germline): SGHTA, FQGNSA. CDR3 sequence: CASSLLTTGAEAFF. The CDR3 DNA reads as TGTGCCAGCAGCTTGTTAACTACAGGGGCTGAAGCTTTCTTT.

The rearrangement uses TRBV28 and TRBJ2-7; D may be TRBD1 (6 bases). CDR3 length: 11 amino acids. Germline CDR1 is MDHEN and CDR2 is SYDVKM. Trimming pared 10 bases from V and 3 bases from J, leaving 10 bases between. Here the CDR3 DNA reads TGTGCCACCTCACAGGGCTACGAGCAGTACTTC. As protein: CATSQGYEQYF.

V usage is TRBV4-2 and J usage is TRBJ2-7; 9 nucleotides match TRBD2. CDR3 length equals 16 residues. In germline, CDR1 is LGHNA, CDR2 YNFKEQ. The J segment lost 3 bases and the V segment lost 3 bases, leaving 9 bases of the junction unmatched. CDR3 sequence: CASSHLLAGIHYEQYF. The DNA of the CDR3 is TGTGCCAGCAGCCACCTTCTAGCGGGGATTCACTACGAGCAGTACTTC.

This sequence joins TRBV28 and TRBJ1-5; the D gene is possibly TRBD1 (6 bases). In germline, CDR1 is MDHEN, CDR2 SYDVKM. The CDR3 consists of 17 residues. Between the trimmed V and J ends, which lost 3 bases and 0 bases, there was a span of 15 bases. The CDR3 DNA reads as TGTGCCAGCAGTTTGGGCAGGGGAATGTATAGCAATCAGCCCCAGCATTTT. It yields the protein CASSLGRGMYSNQPQHF. Variable domain in full (rest from reference TRBV28 and TRBJ1-5): DVKVTQSSRYLVKRTGEKVFLECVQDMDHENMFWYRQDPGLGLRLIYFSYDVKMKEKGDIPEGYSVSREKKERFSLILESASTNQTSMYLCASSLGRGMYSNQPQHFGDGTRLSIL.

The chain employs TRBV7-9 and TRBJ2-7; no reliable D call. CDR3 size: 14 residues. Trimming cost V 5 bases and J 2 bases, with 13 bases left between them. Germline CDR1 is SEHNR and CDR2 is FQNEAQ (reference sequence). The CDR3 DNA sequence: TGTGCCAGCAGCCAAAGTCCAGTTCCCTACGAGCAGTACTTC. Amino acid sequence: CASSQSPVPYEQYF.

The chain employs TRBV30 and TRBJ2-3; 9 bases are a match to TRBD2. The CDR3 contains 15 residues. Per the germline V gene, CDR1 is GTSNPN and CDR2 is SVGIG (reference sequence). Trimming at V came to 4 bases and at J to 4 bases, leaving 9 bases not matched to a gene. CDR3: CAWKIGLARADTQYF. For the CDR3, the DNA is TGTGCCTGGAAGATAGGACTAGCGAGGGCAGATACGCAGTATTTT. The complete variable domain, with remaining parts taken from reference TRBV30 and TRBJ2-3, reads SQTIHQWPATLVQPVGSPLSLECTVEGTSNPNLYWYRQAAGRGLQLLFYSVGIGQISSEVPQNLSASRPQDRQFILSSKKLLLSDSGFYLCAWKIGLARADTQYFGPGTRLTVL.

This chain connects TRBV28 to TRBJ1-1; D unclear. The V end was cut by 6 bases, the J end by 1 base, with 9 bases between. From germline, CDR1 is MDHEN and CDR2 SYDVKM. The CDR3 consists of 13 residues. The CDR3 protein is CASRGFENTEAFF. CDR3 DNA sequence: TGTGCCAGCAGGGGCTTTGAGAACACTGAAGCTTTCTTT.

The rearrangement joins TRBV4-1 to TRBJ1-2, with D possibly being TRBD1 (5 bases). Between the trimmed V and J ends, which lost 2 bases and 4 bases, there was a span of 14 bases. Germline V lookup: CDR1 MGHRA, CDR2 YSYEKL. The CDR3 spans 15 residues. CDR3 amino acids: CASSQPIGAAYGYTF. DNA for the CDR3: TGCGCCAGCAGCCAACCCATTGGGGCAGCCTATGGCTACACCTTC.

The chain has TRBV2 and TRBJ2-7; 8 nucleotides align to TRBD2. Trimming took 2 bases from V and 1 from J; bases not matched to a gene: 16. From germline, CDR1 is SNHLY and CDR2 FYNNEI. CDR3 length: 19 amino acids. The CDR3: CASSEKGREAPQASYEQYF. CDR3 sequence (DNA): TGTGCCAGCAGTGAAAAGGGGCGGGAGGCCCCCCAGGCATCCTACGAGCAGTACTTC.